Listed below are T cell receptor beta chains from one sample, sequenced in a study of early T cells in non-severe SARS-CoV-2 infection. TCRdb analysed the 5' RACE reads with MiXCR anew, one entry per CDR3 protein. The data hold over 25,000 distinct CDR3 sequences, with less than 6.5% observed a single time. Material: whole blood. The source of these receptors is an adult who was a healthcare worker with PCR-confirmed SARS-CoV-2 infection or an uninfected control (not recorded which). The CDR3 runs from the conserved cysteine through the conserved F or W. The D gene is left open where the match is weak. A clone size is listed for some rows: how often the clone was seen (once, few, many), or a class if it is expanded.

cdr3_nt cdr3_aa clone_size d_call cdr3_length j_call v_call
TGTGCCAGCAGCTTCTACGATGGCAATGGCTACACCTTC CASSFYDGNGYTF - - 13 TRBJ1-2 TRBV7-2
TGCAGTGCTAGAGGGGGACACGATATTCAGTACTTC CSARGGHDIQYF many - 12 TRBJ2-4 TRBV20-1
TGTGCCAGCAGTGAAGGGGGAGGACCCTACGAGCAGTACTTC CASSEGGGPYEQYF many - 14 TRBJ2-7 TRBV6-1
TGCGCCAGCAGCTATGAAATTATAGGCACTGAAGCTTTCTTT CASSYEIIGTEAFF many - 14 TRBJ1-1 TRBV4-3
TGCAGCGTGAATACAGGGGGCACTGAAGCTTTCTTT CSVNTGGTEAFF - TRBD1 12 TRBJ1-1 TRBV29-1
TGTGCCAGCAGTTTTACCCGCGCTCCCTTTGCGTTGAACACTGAAGCTTTCTTT CASSFTRAPFALNTEAFF large - 18 TRBJ1-1 TRBV12-3/TRBV12-4
TGTGCCAGCAGCAAGTTGGGACAGGCGGGCACAGATACGCAGTATTTT CASSKLGQAGTDTQYF medium-sized TRBD1 16 TRBJ2-3 TRBV14
TGTGCCACCAGGGACTATGGCTACACCTTC CATRDYGYTF few - 10 TRBJ1-2 TRBV6-2/TRBV6-3
TGTGCCAGCAGCGGTTCAGGGGGAGCGAACACTGAAGCTTTCTTT CASSGSGGANTEAFF - TRBD1 15 TRBJ1-1 TRBV9
TGTGCCAGCAGCTCCGCCTTCTACGAGCAGTACTTC CASSSAFYEQYF few - 12 TRBJ2-7 TRBV5-6